This passage covers 24 T cell receptor beta chains from one sample sequenced in a study of blood T cells in healthy people across ages. The authors ran a second PCR of 7 to 11 cycles using a sample-barcoded 5' primer and a J-beta primer mix. Each CDR3 protein gets one entry after TCRdb re-called the 5' RACE reads with MiXCR. The sample gives 800,000 to 1,000,000 distinct CDR3 sequences, around 46% of which show up once; 13% is in the top ten. Sequencing used blood. All receptors come from a young man in good health.

The chain couples TRBV28 to TRBJ1-2; D is unresolved. Germline values: CDR1 MDHEN, CDR2 SYDVKM. This CDR3 comprises 12 residues. The V and J ends lost 6 bases and 8 bases respectively, with 13 bases between them. CDR3 in DNA: TGTGCCAGCAGCACCGCCCCGAGAGGCTACACCTTC. It yields the protein CASSTAPRGYTF.

The J gene is TRBJ1-4, the V gene TRBV3-1, with D unclear. The CDR3 is made up of 12 amino acids. The V end lost 4 bases, the J end lost 10 bases, and 10 bases lay between the germline ends. Germline CDR1 LGHDT, CDR2 YNNKEL (reference sequence). The CDR3 sequence is CASSPPEGKLFF. The CDR3 DNA reads as TGTGCCAGCAGCCCCCCAGAGGGAAAACTGTTTTTT.

About this clonotype itself: One junction end disagrees with the germline gene, perhaps due to a read error. The gene calls are TRBV12-3 or TRBV12-4 and TRBJ1-6, with a tentative D call TRBD1 (5 bases). This CDR3 is built from 14 residues. CDR3 nucleotides: TGTACCAGCAGTTTAGAGACTAAGGGGTCACCCCTCCACTTT. Its protein is CTSSLETKGSPLHF.

The chain is built from TRBV7-9 and TRBJ2-7; D remains ambiguous. The germline V gene has CDR1 SEHNR and CDR2 FQNEAQ (reference sequence). V lost 5 bases and J lost 5, with 19 bases in between. CDR3 length: 15 residues. The CDR3 DNA reads as TGTGCCAGCAGCCCTCACGGAGAGCCCTACAACGAGCAGTACTTC. As protein: CASSPHGEPYNEQYF.

The V and J genes are TRBV3-1 and TRBJ1-1; no definite D call. Germline V gene sequence: CDR1 LGHDT, CDR2 YNNKEL (reference sequence). Trimming cost V 4 bases and J 4 bases, with 13 bases left between them. This CDR3 contains 14 residues. CDR3 protein: CASSRESQSTEAFF. The CDR3 coding sequence is TGTGCCAGCAGCCGAGAATCTCAGAGCACTGAAGCTTTCTTT.

This clonotype turned up a few times. This chain joins TRBV7-9 and TRBJ2-3; perhaps TRBD2 as D (6 bases). Germline CDR1 SEHNR, CDR2 FQNEAQ (reference sequence). V shed 3 bases and J shed 7 bases, with 17 bases lying between them. This CDR3 has 15 residues. The CDR3 nucleotides read TGTGCCAGCAGCTTGGAGTTGCGGGGTGCGAATACGCAGTATTTT. It yields the protein CASSLELRGANTQYF.

CDR3 region: CAITGTSGGNANTGELFF. DNA of the CDR3: TGTGCCATCACCGGGACTAGCGGGGGGAATGCGAACACCGGGGAGCTGTTTTTT. The V and J genes are TRBV10-3 and TRBJ2-2; 15 bases line up with TRBD2. The CDR3 is made up of 18 amino acids. Germline CDR1 ENHRY, CDR2 SYGVKD. Trimming at V came to 7 bases and at J to 0 bases, leaving 6 bases not matched to a gene.

V usage is TRBV29-1 and J usage is TRBJ2-3; 10 bases agree with TRBD1. V was clipped by 6 bases and J by 3 bases; unmatched bases: 6. The CDR3 is 14 residues long. Germline V gene sequence: CDR1 SQVTM, CDR2 ANQGSEA. CDR3 amino acids: CSVGTGAPTDTQYF. The CDR3 bases are TGCAGCGTGGGGACAGGGGCGCCAACAGATACGCAGTATTTT.

The chain joins TRBV10-3 to TRBJ1-5; D gene uncertain. Deletions cut 3 bases from V and 7 bases from J, with 22 bases between. Germline CDR1 ENHRY, CDR2 SYGVKD. The CDR3 has 17 residues. CDR3 coding DNA: TGTGCCATCAGTGAAGGCAGCCGAAACCGATTGGGGCAGCCCCAGCATTTT. It translates to CAISEGSRNRLGQPQHF.

The gene calls are TRBV7-9 and TRBJ1-1, with unresolved D. Germline V lookup: CDR1 SEHNR, CDR2 FQNEAQ (reference sequence). CDR3 length: 15 residues. V was pared by 5 bases and J by 0 bases, with 13 bases between. The CDR3 loop is CASSQTGLLNTEAFF. The DNA for the CDR3 is TGTGCCAGCAGCCAGACCGGACTTCTGAACACTGAAGCTTTCTTT.

This clonotype was picked up a small number of times. This chain connects TRBV6-2 or TRBV6-3 to TRBJ2-1; D might be TRBD2 (6 bases). Germline V gene lookup returns CDR1 MNHEY and CDR2 SVGEGT. The CDR3 is 11 residues long. V was shortened by 6 bases and J by 13 bases, with 13 bases between the two germline ends. The CDR3 nucleotides are TGTGCCAGCAGCCAGACTAGTTACCAGTTCTTC. This gives the protein CASSQTSYQFF.

CDR3 coding DNA: TGTGCCAGCAGCTCAGGGGGACAGGCACCCACAGATACGCAGTATTTT. This encodes CASSSGGQAPTDTQYF. V and J are TRBV11-3 and TRBJ2-3; 8 bases map to TRBD1. The CDR3 length is 16 residues. Germline loops: CDR1 SGHNT, CDR2 YENEEA. Trimming took 4 bases from V and 2 from J; bases not matched to a gene: 8. Based on the CDR3 plus reference TRBV11-3 and TRBJ2-3, the full variable domain is EAGVVQSPRYKIIEKKQPVAFWCNPISGHNTLYWYLQNLGQGPELLIRYENEEAVDDSQLPKDRFSAERLKGVDSTLKIQPAELGDSAVYLCASSSGGQAPTDTQYFGPGTRLTVL.

This clonotype was picked up many times. The chain uses TRBV4-2 and TRBJ2-7; D unresolved. The germline CDR1 and CDR2 sequences are LGHNA and YNFKEQ. V lost 0 bases and J lost 2, with 8 bases in between. The CDR3 has 14 residues. The CDR3 here is CASSQEPAPYEQYF. CDR3 DNA sequence: TGTGCCAGCAGCCAAGAACCCGCCCCCTACGAGCAGTACTTC.

About this clonotype itself: A much more abundant neighbour one base away suggests this may be a read error. The V gene is TRBV12-3 or TRBV12-4, the J gene TRBJ2-7; D perhaps matches TRBD1 (8 bases). This CDR3 is 14 amino acids long. Deletions cut 4 bases from V and 5 bases from J, with 15 bases between. CDR3 loop: CASSWTGREDEQYF. The CDR3 DNA reads TGTGCCAGCAGTTGGACAGGGAGGGAAGACGAGCAGTACTTC.

Concerning this clonotype itself: This may stem from a read error, because a much larger clone lies one nucleotide away. The chain combines TRBV6-2 or TRBV6-3 with TRBJ1-2; TRBD1 aligns across 9 bases. With V trimmed by 5 bases and J by 9 bases, 4 bases remained unmatched. The CDR3 covers 12 residues. Germline V gene sequence: CDR1 MNHEY, CDR2 SVGEGT. The CDR3 region has the DNA TGTGCCAGCAGTCCGGGACAGGGTAGCTACACCTTC. Residues: CASSPGQGSYTF.

The gene calls are TRBV20-1 and TRBJ1-5; perhaps TRBD1 as D (6 bases). Trimming removed 3 bases at V and 1 base at J, with 13 bases between. This CDR3 is built from 15 residues. CDR1 is DFQATT, CDR2 SNEGSKA, per germline (reference sequence). The CDR3 region has the DNA TGCAGTGCTAGGAGAGGGCAGGGGAGCAATCAGCCCCAGCATTTT. It is translated as CSARRGQGSNQPQHF.

V usage is TRBV18 and J usage is TRBJ2-5, with a tentative D call TRBD1 (5 bases). The J call may be faulty, since TRBJ2-7 better matches the DNA end. Germline lookup yields CDR1 KGHSH and CDR2 LQKENI. The length of the CDR3 is 13 residues. The CDR3 is CASSPATAYEQYF. The CDR3 DNA reads as TGTGCCAGCTCACCTGCGACAGCCTACGAGCAGTACTTC.

The J gene is TRBJ2-1, the V gene TRBV4-3, with D tentatively TRBD1 (6 bases). Germline lookup yields CDR1 LGHNA and CDR2 YSLEER. V shed 1 base and J shed 2 bases, with 9 bases lying between them. This CDR3 spans 15 amino acids. As DNA, the CDR3 is TGCGCCAGCAGCCAAGGGAGGACAGCCTACAATGAGCAGTTCTTC. This codes for CASSQGRTAYNEQFF.

This chain links TRBV12-3 or TRBV12-4 with TRBJ2-1; 14 nucleotides align to TRBD2. Trimming cost V 3 bases and J 6 bases; bases outside gene matches: 4. CDR3 size: 16 residues. CDR3 in amino acids: CASSFGTSGGFNEQFF. The DNA of the CDR3 is TGTGCCAGCAGTTTCGGGACTAGCGGGGGCTTCAATGAGCAGTTCTTC.

The chain couples TRBV20-1 to TRBJ1-1, with D unclear. Germline V lookup: CDR1 DFQATT, CDR2 SNEGSKA (reference sequence). This CDR3 has 12 residues. Trimming removed 3 bases at V and 1 base at J, with 6 bases between. The CDR3 sequence is CSASLTNTEAFF. Here the CDR3 DNA reads TGCAGTGCTAGTCTGACGAACACTGAAGCTTTCTTT.

This clonotype was observed once. The chain recombines TRBV7-2 with TRBJ2-4; D might be TRBD2 (6 bases). The end of the DNA aligns better with TRBJ2-7, so the J call may be wrong. The CDR3 runs 17 residues. In germline, CDR1 is SGHTA, CDR2 FQGNSA. The CDR3 sequence is CASSFSGVDFPRGEQYF. The CDR3 coding sequence is TGTGCCAGCAGCTTTTCGGGAGTGGACTTCCCCCGGGGCGAGCAGTACTTC.

Concerning this clonotype: Given a much more abundant clone one base away, this may be a read error. As DNA, the CDR3 is TGTGCCAGCAACTTAGACAGGGGAAACACTGAAGCTTTCTTT. Protein product: CASNLDRGNTEAFF. The gene calls are TRBV7-6 and TRBJ1-1, with 8 bases that match TRBD1. In germline, CDR1 is SGHVS, CDR2 FNYEAQ. The CDR3 is 14 amino acids. The whole variable domain, filled in from reference TRBV7-6 and TRBJ1-1, reads GAGVSQSPRYKVTKRGQDVALRCDPISGHVSLYWYRQALGQGPEFLTYFNYEAQQDKSGLPNDRFSAERPEGSISTLTIQRTEQRDSAMYRCASNLDRGNTEAFFGQGTRLTVV.

This chain uses TRBV20-1 with TRBJ2-1, with unresolved D. Germline CDR1 is DFQATT and CDR2 is SNEGSKA (reference sequence). Trimming took 5 bases from V and 6 from J, leaving 5 bases between them. The CDR3 has 10 residues. CDR3 nucleotide sequence: TGCAGTGCTTTAGGCAATGAGCAGTTCTTC. Its protein product is CSALGNEQFF.

This sequence joins TRBV4-2 and TRBJ2-7; D is uncertain. The assigned J gene may be wrong: the sequence end matches TRBJ2-5 better. This CDR3 is 13 amino acids long. Germline CDR1 reads LGHNA; CDR2 reads YNFKEQ. Here the CDR3 reads CASSQVPPETQYF. CDR3 DNA sequence: TGTGCCAGCAGCCAAGTTCCCCCGGAGACCCAGTACTTC.